This T cell receptor beta chain appears in the sequencing data of a study of shared clonotypes between healthy human individuals. This CDR3 spans 12 amino acids. V was trimmed by 0 bases and J by 7 bases, leaving 7 bases between them. From germline, CDR1 is GTSNPN and CDR2 SVGIG (reference sequence). TCRdb's table, derived via immunoSEQ multiplex PCR, lists solely in-frame clones and lacks some. The sample consists of more than 2,000,000 clones, approximately 93% of them appearing once. Note on this clone: This CDR3 is also generated by other DNA sequences in the sample.

This TCR derives from a man between 18 and 35 years old in good health. Some clones in this sample may be carry-over from other donors' samples. The chain uses TRBV30 and TRBJ2-1; D is unresolved. Sample: naive CD4+ T cells from PBMCs. Regarding subset: CD45RA+ positively selected. The CDR3 loop reads CAWSVRGNEQFF. The CDR3 bases are TGTGCCTGGAGTGTACGTGGGAATGAGCAGTTCTTC.